This T cell receptor beta chain was captured in a study of T cell changes during pregnancy in multiple sclerosis. Assay used: immunoSEQ multiplex PCR; TCRdb lists only in-frame clones, some missing. The sample shows 50,000 to 65,000 clones, 89% of them seen only once. Germline V lookup: CDR1 SNHLY, CDR2 FYNNEI. Trimming took 5 bases from V and 1 from J; bases not matched to a gene: 5. The CDR3 is made up of 16 amino acids. This material consisted of peripheral blood, taken after pregnancy. V usage is TRBV2 and J usage is TRBJ2-1; TRBD2 agrees at 10 bases. The clonotype comes from a female donor with multiple sclerosis, enrolled in a pregnancy study. CDR3 protein: CASSRGLAVSYNEQFF. The CDR3 DNA follows: TGTGCCAGCAGTCGAGGACTAGCGGTATCCTACAATGAGCAGTTCTTC.